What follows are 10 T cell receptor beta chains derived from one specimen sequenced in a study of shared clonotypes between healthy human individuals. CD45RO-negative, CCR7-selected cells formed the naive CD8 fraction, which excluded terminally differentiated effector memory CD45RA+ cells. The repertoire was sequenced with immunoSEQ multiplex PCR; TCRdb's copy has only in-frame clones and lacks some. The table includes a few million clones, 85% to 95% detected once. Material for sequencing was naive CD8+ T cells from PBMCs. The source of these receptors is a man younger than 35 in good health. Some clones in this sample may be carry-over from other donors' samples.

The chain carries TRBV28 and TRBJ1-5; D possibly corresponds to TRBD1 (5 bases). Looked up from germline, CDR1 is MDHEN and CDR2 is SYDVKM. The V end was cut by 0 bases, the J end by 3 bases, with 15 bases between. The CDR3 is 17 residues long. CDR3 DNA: TGTGCCAGCAGTTTATGGGGGGTGGAGGGCCCCAATCAGCCCCAGCATTTT. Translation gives CASSLWGVEGPNQPQHF.

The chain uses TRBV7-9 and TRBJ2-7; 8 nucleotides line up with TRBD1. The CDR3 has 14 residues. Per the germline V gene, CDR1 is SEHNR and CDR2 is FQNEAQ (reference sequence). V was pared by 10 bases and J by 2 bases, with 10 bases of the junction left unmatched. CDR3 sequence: CATRTGTGAYEQYF. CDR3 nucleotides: TGTGCCACCCGAACCGGGACAGGAGCCTACGAGCAGTACTTC.

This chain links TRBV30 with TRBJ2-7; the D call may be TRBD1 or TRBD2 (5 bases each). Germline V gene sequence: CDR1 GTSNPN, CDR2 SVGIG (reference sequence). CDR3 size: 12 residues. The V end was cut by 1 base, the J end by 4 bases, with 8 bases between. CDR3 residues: CAWSGGRYEQYF. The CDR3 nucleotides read TGTGCCTGGAGTGGGGGACGGTACGAGCAGTACTTC.

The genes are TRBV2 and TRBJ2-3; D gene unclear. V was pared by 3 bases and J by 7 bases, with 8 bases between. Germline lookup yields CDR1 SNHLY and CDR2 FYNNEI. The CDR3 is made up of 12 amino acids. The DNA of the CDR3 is TGTGCCAGCAGTGATAGTTTTTATACGCAGTATTTT. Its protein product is CASSDSFYTQYF.

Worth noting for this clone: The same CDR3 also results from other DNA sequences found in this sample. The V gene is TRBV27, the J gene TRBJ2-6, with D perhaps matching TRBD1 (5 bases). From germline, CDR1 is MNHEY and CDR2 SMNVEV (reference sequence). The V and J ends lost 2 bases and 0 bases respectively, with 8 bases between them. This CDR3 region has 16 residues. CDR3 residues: CASSLLTDSGANVLTF. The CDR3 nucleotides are TGTGCCAGCAGTTTACTGACAGACTCTGGGGCCAACGTCCTGACTTTC.

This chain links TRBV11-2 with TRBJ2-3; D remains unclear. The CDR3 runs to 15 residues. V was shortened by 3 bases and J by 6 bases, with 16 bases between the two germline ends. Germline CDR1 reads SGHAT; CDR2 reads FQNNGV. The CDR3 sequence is CASSFRGRGGDTQYF. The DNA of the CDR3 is TGTGCCAGCAGCTTTCGTGGCAGAGGCGGTGATACGCAGTATTTT.

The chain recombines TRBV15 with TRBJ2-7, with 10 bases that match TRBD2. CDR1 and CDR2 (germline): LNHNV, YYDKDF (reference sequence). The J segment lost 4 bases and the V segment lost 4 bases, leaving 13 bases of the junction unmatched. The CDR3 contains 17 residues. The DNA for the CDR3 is TGTGCCACCAGCACTCCGGCGTTAGCGGGAGGTTGGTACGAGCAGTACTTC. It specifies CATSTPALAGGWYEQYF. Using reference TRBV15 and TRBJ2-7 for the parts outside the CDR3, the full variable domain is DAMVIQNPRYQVTQFGKPVTLSCSQTLNHNVMYWYQQKSSQAPKLLFHYYDKDFNNEADTPDNFQSRRPNTSFCFLDIRSPGLGDTAMYLCATSTPALAGGWYEQYFGPGTRLTVT.

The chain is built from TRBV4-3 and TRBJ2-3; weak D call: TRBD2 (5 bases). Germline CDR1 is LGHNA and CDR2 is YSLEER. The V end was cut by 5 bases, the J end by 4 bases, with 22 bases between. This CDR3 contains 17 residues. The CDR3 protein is CASSDVGWESRADTQYF. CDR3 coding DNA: TGCGCCAGCAGCGACGTGGGTTGGGAGTCGAGGGCAGATACGCAGTATTTT.

Here the CDR3 reads CASSFRLSNTEAFF. CDR3 DNA sequence: TGTGCCAGCAGTTTCCGGTTAAGTAACACTGAAGCTTTCTTT. The chain combines TRBV28 with TRBJ1-1, with no clear D. CDR3 size: 14 residues. The germline CDR1 and CDR2 sequences are MDHEN and SYDVKM. The V end lost 3 bases, the J end lost 2 bases, and 10 bases lay between the germline ends. The whole variable domain, remainder taken from reference TRBV28 and TRBJ1-1, is DVKVTQSSRYLVKRTGEKVFLECVQDMDHENMFWYRQDPGLGLRLIYFSYDVKMKEKGDIPEGYSVSREKKERFSLILESASTNQTSMYLCASSFRLSNTEAFFGQGTRLTVV.

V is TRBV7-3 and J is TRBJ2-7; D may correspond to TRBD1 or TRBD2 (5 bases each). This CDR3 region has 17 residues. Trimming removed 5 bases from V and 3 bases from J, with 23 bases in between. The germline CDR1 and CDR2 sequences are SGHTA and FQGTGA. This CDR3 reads CASSPRVRGQGDYEQYF. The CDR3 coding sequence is TGTGCCAGCAGCCCAAGGGTAAGGGGTCAGGGAGACTACGAGCAGTACTTC.